The 8 T cell receptor beta chains presented below share a single source sample, sequenced in a study of cytomegalovirus exposure and HLA in healthy donors. A multiplex PCR was run with 60 Vbeta primers and 13 Jbeta primers. Only in-frame clones appear in the TCRdb table, and some are missing; sequencing was by immunoSEQ multiplex PCR. The table has around 200,000 clones, 75% to 90% seen once; the top ten hold 0.5% to 0.8%. The sample comprised PBMCs. The receptors were gathered from a boy younger than 18 in good health and CMV-seronegative.

The chain couples TRBV5-6 to TRBJ1-4, with 9 bases aligning to TRBD1. CDR1 is SGHDT and CDR2 is YYEEEE in the germline V gene. V shed 4 bases and J 9 bases; nucleotides not matched to a gene: 4. This CDR3 region has 13 residues. The CDR3 coding sequence is TGTGCCAGCAGCCCGGGACAGGGAAAAAAACTGTTTTTT. Amino acid sequence: CASSPGQGKKLFF.

This chain connects TRBV19 to TRBJ2-3; TRBD2 aligns across 9 bases. This CDR3 region has 14 residues. V was clipped by 11 bases and J by 1 base; unmatched bases: 7. Per the germline V gene, CDR1 is LNHDA and CDR2 is SQIVND (reference sequence). The CDR3 coding sequence is TGTGCCGCCGGGGGCGGGAGGGGCACAGATACGCAGTATTTT. Its translation is CAAGGGRGTDTQYF.

V gene TRBV30 combines with J gene TRBJ2-5; D may be TRBD2 (5 bases). The CDR3 is 13 residues long. V gave up 2 bases and J gave up 2 bases, with 9 bases separating them. Germline V gene sequence: CDR1 GTSNPN, CDR2 SVGIG (reference sequence). The CDR3 nucleotides read TGTGCCTGGAGTATCGGGGTACAAGAGACCCAGTACTTC. Translated: CAWSIGVQETQYF.

The rearrangement uses TRBV4-2 and TRBJ1-2; D not resolved. V shed 1 base and J shed 0 bases, with 6 bases lying between them. Germline V gene lookup returns CDR1 LGHNA and CDR2 YNFKEQ. The CDR3 is 14 amino acids. In DNA form, the CDR3 reads TGTGCCAGCAGCCAAGTCAATTCTAACTATGGCTACACCTTC. Amino acid sequence: CASSQVNSNYGYTF.

The chain recombines TRBV11-1 with TRBJ1-1; 7 bases map to TRBD1. The germline gives CDR1 SGHAT, CDR2 FQDESV (reference sequence). The CDR3 has 11 residues. The V gene end was trimmed by 4 bases and the J gene end by 10 bases; junction bases not matched to a gene: 3. The CDR3 coding sequence is TGTGCCAGCAGCTCCGGACAGGTAGCTTTCTTT. This gives the protein CASSSGQVAFF.

The CDR3 here is CASSLRLSNQETQYF. CDR3 DNA: TGCGCCAGCAGCTTGCGCCTTTCTAACCAAGAGACCCAGTACTTC. The V and J genes are TRBV5-1 and TRBJ2-5; no reliable D call. CDR1 SGHRS and CDR2 YFSETQ come from the germline V gene. V was clipped by 1 base and J by 0 bases, with 10 bases between them. The CDR3 is 15 amino acids.

The chain uses TRBV30 and TRBJ2-7, with D possibly TRBD2 on 5 matching bases. Germline loops: CDR1 GTSNPN, CDR2 SVGIG (reference sequence). The CDR3 loop spans 11 amino acids. V was clipped by 5 bases and J by 2 bases, with 7 bases between them. The CDR3 reads CAWAGTYEQYF. The DNA for the CDR3 is TGTGCCTGGGCCGGGACCTACGAGCAGTACTTC.

The chain employs TRBV13 and TRBJ2-3, with TRBD2 matching 9 bases. Germline CDR1 is PRHDT and CDR2 is FYEKMQ (reference sequence). The J segment lost 2 bases and the V segment lost 1 base, leaving 7 bases of the junction unmatched. The CDR3 is 17 residues long. The CDR3 bases are TGTGCCAGCAGCTTAGCCCTGACTAGCGGACACACAGATACGCAGTATTTT. Protein sequence: CASSLALTSGHTDTQYF.